These T cell receptor beta chains were read from a single sample in a study of blood T cell repertoires in COVID-19. Produced via immunoSEQ multiplex PCR; TCRdb's table is partial and in-frame only. The sample holds about 180,000 clones, approximately 90% seen once. The sequencing sample was made of peripheral blood. The receptor source for this set is a woman aged 45-60 years with acute or convalescent COVID-19. CDR3s include the opening cysteine and the closing phenylalanine or tryptophan. The D gene is left open where the match is weak. Expanded clones get a size class; other rows say once, few or many, or leave the size out.

>.|TRBJ1-1|TRBD1|TRBV6-1
TGTGCCAGCAGTGACCCGACAGGGCGGGCCACTGAAGCTTTCTTT
CASSDPTGRATEAFF
>.|TRBJ2-3|.|TRBV2
TGTGCCAGCAGCGCCAGGGCTCTTGGCACAGATACGCAGTATTTT
CASSARALGTDTQYF
>.|TRBJ2-2|.|TRBV21-1
TGTGCCAGCAACATGATGACTAGCGGGAACACCGGGGAGCTGTTTTTT
CASNMMTSGNTGELFF
>.|TRBJ2-1|TRBD2|TRBV24-1
TGTGCCACCAGTGATCAGCGGGGAAGGCGCTTCTTC
CATSDQRGRRFF
>.|TRBJ1-5|TRBD1|TRBV18
TGTGCCAGCTCACCGAGGACAGGGGGTTTTCAGCCCCAGCATTTT
CASSPRTGGFQPQHF
>.|TRBJ2-3|.|TRBV14
TGTGCCAGCAGTGAATACAAGACAGATACGCAGTATTTT
CASSEYKTDTQYF
>.|TRBJ2-3|TRBD2|TRBV18
TGTGCCAGCTCACGGGGGAGGGCCGGGGCAGATACGCAGTATTTT
CASSRGRAGADTQYF
>.|TRBJ2-7|TRBD2|TRBV6-2/TRBV6-3
TGTGCCAGCAGCCCTCAACCTAGCGGGAGAGGTTTCGAGCAGTACTTC
CASSPQPSGRGFEQYF
>.|TRBJ1-1|.|TRBV18
TGTGCCAGCTCACCACCAGGAGCGTTGAGCATGAACACTGAAGCTTTCTTT
CASSPPGALSMNTEAFF
>.|TRBJ1-1|.|TRBV29-1
TGCAGCGTTGAACGGACTGGGGGCGCGATCAACACTGAAGCTTTCTTT
CSVERTGGAINTEAFF
>.|TRBJ1-2|.|TRBV28
TGTGCCAGCAGAACAGGGTATATTGGCTACACCTTC
CASRTGYIGYTF
>few|TRBJ1-5|.|TRBV7-8
TGTGCCAGCAGCCTAACCGGGAGGTATCAGCCCCAGCATTTT
CASSLTGRYQPQHF
>.|TRBJ1-5|.|TRBV7-5
TGTGTCAGAAGCTTAGTCCTGTATAGCAATCAGCCCCAGCATTTT
CVRSLVLYSNQPQHF
>.|TRBJ1-1|.|TRBV7-8
TGTGCCAGCAGCCCCGGGGTCACTGAAGCTTTCTTT
CASSPGVTEAFF
>.|TRBJ2-1|TRBD2|TRBV3-1/TRBV3-2
TGTGCCAGCAGCCAAGAAAGGAAAGCGGGGGTATACAATGAGCAGTTCTTC
CASSQERKAGVYNEQFF
>.|TRBJ2-2|TRBD1|TRBV29-1
TGCAGCGCGAGGTCCCGGGACAGGGTCCCCGGGGAGCTGTTTTTT
CSARSRDRVPGELFF
>.|TRBJ1-5|.|TRBV10-3
TGTGCCATCCGGGAAAGCGATAATCAGCCCCAGCATTTT
CAIRESDNQPQHF
>.|TRBJ1-4|.|TRBV27
TGTGCCGTTAGGGGGAGGGGAGAAAAACTGTTTTTT
CAVRGRGEKLFF
>.|TRBJ2-7|.|TRBV7-2
TGTGCCAGCAGCTTAGGAGGGCCGGGTGGTGAGCAGTACTTC
CASSLGGPGGEQYF
>few|TRBJ1-2|.|TRBV19
TGTGCCAGTACCTCAGGGTTGGGTATAGACTACACCTTC
CASTSGLGIDYTF
>.|TRBJ2-2|.|TRBV21-1
TGTGCCAGCAGCAAAGAGCGAGAGACAGGATACACCGGGGAGCTGTTTTTT
CASSKERETGYTGELFF
>.|TRBJ1-1|.|TRBV2
TGTGCCAGCAGTCCCCAGGGGTTGAACACTGAAGCTTTCTTT
CASSPQGLNTEAFF